This is a list of T cell receptor beta chains from one sample in a study of cytomegalovirus exposure and HLA in healthy donors. Measured with immunoSEQ multiplex PCR; TCRdb has only the in-frame clones, and not every one. The sample has some 110,000 clones, 75% to 85% seen once. What was sequenced was PBMCs. The receptors here all came from a man in his forties in good health and CMV-seronegative. Both conserved end residues are trimmed from each CDR3. D genes are given only for firm matches. Rows give clone size only sometimes, using once, few, many, or a class for an expanded clone.

v_call: TRBV9; d_call: -; clone_size: -; j_call: TRBJ2-2; cdr3_aa: ASSGQGGIGGELF
v_call: TRBV7-3; d_call: -; clone_size: -; j_call: TRBJ2-3; cdr3_aa: ASSLTSGFGQRTDTQY
v_call: TRBV5-1; d_call: -; clone_size: -; j_call: TRBJ2-5; cdr3_aa: ASSLFVQETQY
v_call: TRBV7-2; d_call: -; clone_size: -; j_call: TRBJ2-7; cdr3_aa: ASSLDRGGGYEQY
v_call: TRBV27; d_call: -; clone_size: -; j_call: TRBJ1-2; cdr3_aa: ASSSYRQGKNYGYT
v_call: TRBV5-1; d_call: TRBD1; clone_size: -; j_call: TRBJ2-2; cdr3_aa: ASSPPDRDTGELF
v_call: TRBV4-1; d_call: -; clone_size: -; j_call: TRBJ1-2; cdr3_aa: ASSQGPIGDYGYT
v_call: TRBV7-8; d_call: -; clone_size: -; j_call: TRBJ2-3; cdr3_aa: ASSSSYRVDTQY
v_call: TRBV29-1; d_call: -; clone_size: -; j_call: TRBJ2-7; cdr3_aa: SVGLPPSQY
v_call: TRBV7-8; d_call: -; clone_size: few; j_call: TRBJ1-1; cdr3_aa: ASSWKTGLRNTEAF
v_call: TRBV19; d_call: TRBD2; clone_size: once; j_call: TRBJ2-1; cdr3_aa: ASSPILAGGGEQF
v_call: TRBV7-2; d_call: -; clone_size: -; j_call: TRBJ2-5; cdr3_aa: ASSFRGGETQY
v_call: TRBV5-6; d_call: -; clone_size: -; j_call: TRBJ2-7; cdr3_aa: ASSLGTSNSYEQY
v_call: TRBV7-9; d_call: TRBD1; clone_size: few; j_call: TRBJ2-7; cdr3_aa: ASSLGTGMWEQY